These 25 T cell receptor beta chains originate from one sample sequenced in a study of blood T cell repertoires in COVID-19. TCRdb's copy holds only in-frame clones and misses some; the assay was immunoSEQ multiplex PCR. The table has about 15,000 clones, almost 85% seen once. The sequenced sample was peripheral blood. The origin of the receptors is a woman aged 70 to 79 with active COVID-19.

This chain connects TRBV5-1 to TRBJ2-3; TRBD2 might be the D (5 bases). V was trimmed by 0 bases and J by 2 bases, leaving 7 bases between them. CDR3 length: 14 residues. Germline-derived CDR1 and CDR2 are SGHRS and YFSETQ. The CDR3 coding sequence is TGCGCCAGCAGCTTGGACGGACTCACAGATACGCAGTATTTT. As protein: CASSLDGLTDTQYF.

Here the CDR3 reads CSVAGLADEQYF. The CDR3 DNA follows: TGCAGCGTTGCCGGACTAGCGGACGAGCAGTACTTC. The chain has TRBV29-1 and TRBJ2-7, with 10 bases fitting TRBD2. The germline V gene encodes CDR1 SQVTM and CDR2 ANQGSEA. The CDR3 is 12 residues long. V shed 4 bases and J 5 bases; nucleotides not matched to a gene: 2.

The chain links TRBV5-6 to TRBJ2-5; TRBD2 matches at 14 bases. Germline loops: CDR1 SGHDT, CDR2 YYEEEE. V shed 0 bases and J 4 bases; nucleotides not matched to a gene: 8. The CDR3 is 18 residues long. The CDR3 bases are TGTGCCAGCAGCTTGGGGACTAGCGGGAGGAGGGTAGGAGAGACCCAGTACTTC. Translation gives CASSLGTSGRRVGETQYF.

The CDR3 reads CASSLGPGISTDTQYF. CDR3 nucleotides: TGTGCCAGCAGCTTAGGTCCGGGAATTAGCACAGATACGCAGTATTTT. V gene TRBV7-2 combines with J gene TRBJ2-3; weak D call: TRBD2 (5 bases). Trimming pared 1 base from V and 0 bases from J, leaving 11 bases between. This CDR3 contains 16 residues. CDR1 and CDR2 (germline): SGHTA, FQGNSA.

V usage is TRBV7-2 and J usage is TRBJ2-1; 12 nucleotides agree with TRBD2. The germline V gene encodes CDR1 SGHTA and CDR2 FQGNSA. V gave up 7 bases and J gave up 1 base; unmatched junction bases: 5. The length of the CDR3 is 16 residues. Here the CDR3 reads CASITTSGSSYNEQFF. In DNA, the CDR3 is TGTGCCAGCATCACGACTAGCGGGAGTTCCTACAATGAGCAGTTCTTC.

CDR3 amino acids: CASSGQPLADTQYF. Written as DNA, the CDR3 is TGCGCCAGCTCCGGGCAGCCACTAGCGGATACGCAGTATTTT. V and J are TRBV5-1 and TRBJ2-3; TRBD2 matches at 7 bases. There are 14 residues in the CDR3. Germline CDR1 is SGHRS and CDR2 is YFSETQ. With 7 bases clipped from V and 6 bases from J, the junction kept 11 bases outside the gene matches.

The J gene is TRBJ1-2, the V gene TRBV10-1; D unclear. CDR3 size: 11 residues. Germline CDR1 reads WNHNN; CDR2 reads SYGVQD (reference sequence). V lost 7 bases and J 9 bases, leaving 12 bases between the germline ends. CDR3 region: CASMLHGCYTF. In nucleotides, the CDR3 is TGCGCCAGCATGTTACATGGCTGCTACACCTTC.

This clone was seen more than once but under ten times. This chain links TRBV4-1 with TRBJ2-7; TRBD2 agrees at 10 bases. Germline-derived CDR1 and CDR2 are MGHRA and YSYEKL. The CDR3 length is 15 residues. V lost 3 bases to trimming and J lost 5 bases; unmatched junction nucleotides: 7. CDR3 loop: CASSQIASGSHEQYF. DNA of the CDR3: TGCGCCAGCAGCCAGATCGCTAGCGGGAGCCACGAGCAGTACTTC.

The chain has TRBV4-3 and TRBJ1-2, with unresolved D. V lost 0 bases and J 8 bases, leaving 13 bases between the germline ends. The CDR3 has 14 amino acids. Per the germline V gene, CDR1 is LGHNA and CDR2 is YSLEER. The CDR3 DNA sequence: TGCGCCAGCAGCCAAGATCCGGGCACGGGGGGCTACACCTTC. It specifies CASSQDPGTGGYTF.

The V and J genes are TRBV2 and TRBJ2-7, with D tentatively TRBD2 (5 bases). Trimming took off 5 bases at V and 6 bases at J, with 14 bases between the two ends. CDR1 and CDR2 from the germline V gene are SNHLY and FYNNEI. The CDR3 extends over 13 amino acids. The CDR3: CASSSGREREQYF. CDR3 coding DNA: TGTGCCAGCAGTTCGGGCCGGGAACGCGAGCAGTACTTC.

V and J are TRBV6-5 and TRBJ1-1; D is undetermined. Trimming stripped 4 bases from V and 1 base from J, with 7 bases between. Germline CDR1 reads MNHEY; CDR2 reads SVGAGI. The CDR3 runs 13 residues. The CDR3 here is CASSLSGNTEAFF. CDR3 DNA: TGTGCCAGCAGTTTGTCGGGGAACACTGAAGCTTTCTTT.

The CDR3 here is CASSGQGIGGYTF. In DNA, the CDR3 is TGTGCCAGCTCGGGACAGGGGATCGGCGGCTACACCTTC. The rearrangement joins TRBV19 to TRBJ1-2; 10 nucleotides agree with TRBD1. CDR1 and CDR2 (germline): LNHDA, SQIVND (reference sequence). V lost 9 bases to trimming and J lost 8 bases; unmatched junction nucleotides: 9. The CDR3 covers 13 residues.

This rearrangement joins TRBV18 to TRBJ2-1; 10 bases are shared with TRBD1. CDR3 length: 16 amino acids. The V and J ends lost 2 bases and 2 bases, in that order; junction bases with no gene match: 3. Germline CDR1 reads KGHSH; CDR2 reads LQKENI. The CDR3 sequence: CASSPGGQGAYNEQFF. DNA of the CDR3: TGTGCCAGCTCACCAGGTGGACAGGGGGCCTACAATGAGCAGTTCTTC.

The J gene is TRBJ1-2, the V gene TRBV4-1; D call uncertain. The V gene lost 2 bases and the J gene lost 4 bases, with 8 bases spanning the gap. The CDR3 has 13 residues. Germline assignment: CDR1 MGHRA and CDR2 YSYEKL. CDR3 region: CASSQIISYGYTF. For the CDR3, the DNA is TGCGCCAGCAGCCAAATTATTTCCTATGGCTACACCTTC.

This chain links TRBV7-2 with TRBJ1-6; no clear D gene. This CDR3 is 14 amino acids long. Looked up from germline, CDR1 is SGHTA and CDR2 is FQGNSA. The germline V and J ends were trimmed by 3 bases and 9 bases, with 12 bases remaining between them. This CDR3 reads CASSLTTTGSPLHF. The CDR3 nucleotides are TGTGCCAGCAGCTTGACCACGACTGGTTCACCCCTCCACTTT.

The gene calls are TRBV3-1 (or the pseudogene TRBV3-2) and TRBJ2-3; the D gene is possibly TRBD2 (5 bases). This CDR3 region has 16 residues. The ends were cut back, 3 bases at V and 1 base at J, with 14 bases in the middle. Germline CDR1 LGHDT, CDR2 YNNKEL (reference sequence). The CDR3 is CASSQQTAGRTDTQYF. The CDR3 DNA is TGTGCCAGCAGCCAGCAGACCGCGGGCCGCACAGATACGCAGTATTTT.

This rearrangement joins TRBV29-1 to TRBJ1-2; possible D gene TRBD1, 5 bases. The CDR3 runs to 13 residues. Trimming removed 3 bases from V and 4 bases from J, with 12 bases in between. Germline V lookup: CDR1 SQVTM, CDR2 ANQGSEA. CDR3: CSVEAGDSYGYTF. In nucleotides, the CDR3 is TGCAGCGTTGAGGCCGGGGACTCCTATGGCTACACCTTC. The whole variable domain, remainder taken from reference TRBV29-1 and TRBJ1-2, is SAVISQKPSRDICQRGTSLTIQCQVDSQVTMMFWYRQQPGQSLTLIATANQGSEATYESGFVIDKFPISRPNLTFSTLTVSNMSPEDSSIYLCSVEAGDSYGYTFGSGTRLTVV.

The chain joins TRBV7-3 to TRBJ2-1; 7 nucleotides align to TRBD1. CDR1 and CDR2 (germline): SGHTA, FQGTGA. This CDR3 region has 13 residues. V lost 5 bases, J lost 7 bases, and 5 bases stayed unmatched. CDR3 coding DNA: TGTGCCAGCAGCCCCGACAGGGTTAATGAGCAGTTCTTC. Encoded protein: CASSPDRVNEQFF. Together with reference TRBV7-3 and TRBJ2-1, the CDR3 gives the full variable domain: GAGVSQTPSNKVTEKGKYVELRCDPISGHTALYWYRQSLGQGPEFLIYFQGTGAADDSGLPNDRFFAVRPEGSVSTLKIQRTERGDSAVYLCASSPDRVNEQFFGPGTRLTVL.

The chain couples TRBV27 to TRBJ2-7; TRBD2 matches 8 bases. The CDR3 has 14 amino acids. Germline CDR1 reads MNHEY; CDR2 reads SMNVEV (reference sequence). The J segment lost 2 bases and the V segment lost 5 bases, leaving 5 bases of the junction unmatched. The CDR3 DNA reads TGTGCCAGCAGTAAGGGACTAGTTGCCTACGAGCAGTACTTC. It specifies CASSKGLVAYEQYF.

Only one count was recorded for this clone. The genes are TRBV28 and TRBJ2-1, with 10 bases identical to TRBD2. This CDR3 region has 18 residues. Unmatched junction bases numbered 14, after V lost 2 bases and J lost 7 bases. CDR1 is MDHEN, CDR2 SYDVKM, per germline. CDR3 DNA sequence: TGTGCCAGCAGTTTACGAAGGGGTGCTAGCGGGGGTACAAATGAGCAGTTCTTC. Residues: CASSLRRGASGGTNEQFF.

V and J are TRBV4-3 and TRBJ2-7; 14 bases map to TRBD2. V lost 0 bases and J lost 0; bases outside the gene matches: 7. This CDR3 contains 19 residues. Per the germline V gene, CDR1 is LGHNA and CDR2 is YSLEER. The CDR3 nucleotides read TGCGCCAGCAGCCAAGATACGGGACTAGCGGGGGCAAGCTCCTACGAGCAGTACTTC. It specifies CASSQDTGLAGASSYEQYF.

This clone has just one count. The chain carries TRBV6-6 and TRBJ2-7; 9 bases match TRBD1. Losses at the gene ends were 5 bases for V and 5 bases for J; bases not matched to a gene: 7. Germline CDR1 reads MNHNY; CDR2 reads SVGAGI (reference sequence). This CDR3 comprises 14 residues. The CDR3 nucleotides are TGTGCCAGCAGTGCCGGGACAGGGATCCACGAGCAGTACTTC. As protein: CASSAGTGIHEQYF.

This clone was counted a single time. This chain joins TRBV6-5 and TRBJ2-4; TRBD1 might be the D (6 bases). In germline, CDR1 is MNHEY, CDR2 SVGAGI. Trimming removed 9 bases from V and 0 bases from J, with 15 bases in between. The length of the CDR3 is 15 residues. The CDR3 DNA is TGTGCCAGTAATACAGGGTCTTTAGCCAAAAACATTCAGTACTTC. The encoded protein is CASNTGSLAKNIQYF.

This clone was detected once. This sequence joins TRBV3-1 (or the pseudogene TRBV3-2) and TRBJ2-1, with 16 positions matching TRBD2. The CDR3 runs to 17 residues. Per germline, CDR1 LGHDT and CDR2 YNNKEL (reference sequence). V shed 4 bases and J 10 bases; nucleotides not matched to a gene: 10. For the CDR3, the DNA is TGTGCCAGCAGCCTGGCCCCCGGGACTAGCGGGAGGGGAGAGCAGTTCTTC. It translates to CASSLAPGTSGRGEQFF.

The chain is built from TRBV10-3 and TRBJ1-1; D is possibly TRBD1 (6 bases). Trimming pared 4 bases from V and 1 base from J, leaving 7 bases between. In germline, CDR1 is ENHRY, CDR2 SYGVKD. This CDR3 contains 13 residues. The CDR3, as DNA: TGTGCCATCAGTGTAGGGGGGAACACTGAAGCTTTCTTT. It codes for CAISVGGNTEAFF.